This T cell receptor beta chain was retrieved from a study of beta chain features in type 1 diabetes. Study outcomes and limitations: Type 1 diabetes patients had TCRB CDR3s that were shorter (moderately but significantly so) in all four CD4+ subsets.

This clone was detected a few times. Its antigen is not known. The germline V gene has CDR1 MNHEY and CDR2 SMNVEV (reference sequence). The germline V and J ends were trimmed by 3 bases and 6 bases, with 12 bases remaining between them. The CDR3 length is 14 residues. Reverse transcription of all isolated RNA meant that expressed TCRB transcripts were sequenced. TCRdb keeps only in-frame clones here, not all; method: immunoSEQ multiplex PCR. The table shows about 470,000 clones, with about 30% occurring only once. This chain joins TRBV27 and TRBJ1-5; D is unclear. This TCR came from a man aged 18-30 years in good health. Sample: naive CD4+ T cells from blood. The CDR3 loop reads CASSFLFTSQPQHF. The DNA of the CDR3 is TGTGCCAGCAGTTTCCTATTCACATCTCAGCCCCAGCATTTT.